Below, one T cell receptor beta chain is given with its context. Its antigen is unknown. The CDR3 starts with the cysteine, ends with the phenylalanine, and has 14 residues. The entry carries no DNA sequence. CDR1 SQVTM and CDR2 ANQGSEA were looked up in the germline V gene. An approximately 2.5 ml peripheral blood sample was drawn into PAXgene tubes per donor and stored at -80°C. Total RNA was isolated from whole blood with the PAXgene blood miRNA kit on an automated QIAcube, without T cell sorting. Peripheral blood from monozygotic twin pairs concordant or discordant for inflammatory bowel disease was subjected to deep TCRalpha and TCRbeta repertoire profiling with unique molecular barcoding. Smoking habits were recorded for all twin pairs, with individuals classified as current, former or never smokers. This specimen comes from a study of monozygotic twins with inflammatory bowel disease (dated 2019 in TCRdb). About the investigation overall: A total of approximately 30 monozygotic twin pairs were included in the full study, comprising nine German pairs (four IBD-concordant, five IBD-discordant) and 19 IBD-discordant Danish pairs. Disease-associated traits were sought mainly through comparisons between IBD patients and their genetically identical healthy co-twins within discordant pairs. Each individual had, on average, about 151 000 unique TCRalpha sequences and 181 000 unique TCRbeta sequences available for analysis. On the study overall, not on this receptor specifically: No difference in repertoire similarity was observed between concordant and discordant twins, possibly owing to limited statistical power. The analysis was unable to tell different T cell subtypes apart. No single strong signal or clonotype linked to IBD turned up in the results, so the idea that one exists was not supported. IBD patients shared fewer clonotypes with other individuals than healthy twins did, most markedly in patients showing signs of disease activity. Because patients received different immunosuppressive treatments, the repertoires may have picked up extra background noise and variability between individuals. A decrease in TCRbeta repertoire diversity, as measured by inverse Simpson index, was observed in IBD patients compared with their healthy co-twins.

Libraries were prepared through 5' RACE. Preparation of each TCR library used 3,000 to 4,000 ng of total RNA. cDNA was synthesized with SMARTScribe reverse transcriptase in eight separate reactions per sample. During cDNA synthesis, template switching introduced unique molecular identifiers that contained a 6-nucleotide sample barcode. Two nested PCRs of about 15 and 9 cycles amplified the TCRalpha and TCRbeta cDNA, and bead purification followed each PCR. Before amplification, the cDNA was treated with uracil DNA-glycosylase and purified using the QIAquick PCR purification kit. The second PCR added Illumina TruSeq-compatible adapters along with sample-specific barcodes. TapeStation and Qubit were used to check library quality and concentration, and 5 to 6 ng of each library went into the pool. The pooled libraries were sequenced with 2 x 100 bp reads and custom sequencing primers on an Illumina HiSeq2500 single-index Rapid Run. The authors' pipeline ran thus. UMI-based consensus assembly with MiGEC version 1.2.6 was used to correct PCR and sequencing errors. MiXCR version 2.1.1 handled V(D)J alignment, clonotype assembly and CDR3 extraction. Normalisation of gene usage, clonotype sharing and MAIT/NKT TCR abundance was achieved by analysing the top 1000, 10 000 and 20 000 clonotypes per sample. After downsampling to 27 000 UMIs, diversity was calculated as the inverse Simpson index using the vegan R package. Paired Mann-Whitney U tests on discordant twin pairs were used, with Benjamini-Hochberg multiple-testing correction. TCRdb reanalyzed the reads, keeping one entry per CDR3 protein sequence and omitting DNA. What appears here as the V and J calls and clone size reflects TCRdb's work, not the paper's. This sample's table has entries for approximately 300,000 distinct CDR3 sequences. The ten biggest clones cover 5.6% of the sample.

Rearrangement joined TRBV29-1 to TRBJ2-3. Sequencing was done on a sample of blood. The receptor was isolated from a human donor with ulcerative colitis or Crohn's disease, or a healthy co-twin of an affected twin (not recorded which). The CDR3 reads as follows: CSVELVDRTDTQYF.